These 23 T cell receptor beta chains came from one sample sequenced in a study of blood T cells in healthy people across ages. Primers used in a second PCR of roughly 6 to 12 cycles were a sample-barcoded 5' primer and a J-beta primer mix. Using its own MiXCR run on the 5' RACE reads, TCRdb lists one record per CDR3 protein. The sample lists approximately 940,000 distinct CDR3 sequences; around 48% were seen once. The material sequenced was blood. The receptors stem from a man aged 30 to 39 in good health.

The J gene is TRBJ2-7, the V gene TRBV6-1, with TRBD2 matching over 9 bases. J gave up 6 bases and V 1 base, and 1 base lay outside the gene matches. The length of the CDR3 is 13 residues. CDR1 is MNHNS and CDR2 is SASEGT in the germline V gene. This CDR3 reads CASSEGTSAEQYF. DNA of the CDR3: TGTGCCAGCAGTGAAGGGACTAGCGCCGAGCAGTACTTC.

The chain couples TRBV3-1 to TRBJ2-3; 7 bases are a match to TRBD2. Looked up from germline, CDR1 is LGHDT and CDR2 is YNNKEL (reference sequence). The CDR3 has 18 amino acids. V lost 2 bases, J lost 0 bases, and 11 bases stayed unmatched. CDR3 in DNA: TGTGCCAGCAGCCAATTTGCGGGGGAAGTTCCTAGCACAGATACGCAGTATTTT. This encodes CASSQFAGEVPSTDTQYF.

The V gene is TRBV7-2, the J gene TRBJ2-1; D unresolved. Trimming removed 5 bases from V and 5 bases from J, with 7 bases in between. Germline-derived CDR1 and CDR2 are SGHTA and FQGNSA. The CDR3 extends over 12 amino acids. The CDR3 sequence: CASSLPNNEQFF. Written as DNA, the CDR3 is TGTGCCAGCAGCCTCCCTAACAATGAGCAGTTCTTC.

The CDR3 region has the DNA TGCGCCAGCAGCCAATTCGGGATGAATAACTATGGCTACACCTTC. Protein sequence: CASSQFGMNNYGYTF. V and J are TRBV4-1 and TRBJ1-2; D unclear. Germline CDR1 reads MGHRA; CDR2 reads YSYEKL. This CDR3 spans 15 amino acids. The germline V and J ends were trimmed by 2 bases and 1 base, with 11 bases remaining between them.

CDR3 sequence (DNA): TGTGCCAGCAGTTTAAGCGGCAGGATATGGGAGACCCAGTACTTC. It is translated as CASSLSGRIWETQYF. The chain has TRBV28 and TRBJ2-5; weak D call: TRBD2 (5 bases). The CDR3 runs to 15 residues. Germline CDR1 is MDHEN and CDR2 is SYDVKM. V gave up 2 bases and J gave up 5 bases, with 15 bases separating them.

This sequence joins TRBV7-9 and TRBJ1-3, with D perhaps TRBD1 (5 bases). The CDR3 has 16 amino acids. Germline values: CDR1 SEHNR, CDR2 FQNEAQ (reference sequence). Deletions cut 1 base from V and 0 bases from J, with 10 bases between. The CDR3 bases are TGTGCCAGCAGCTTAGTCGGGGACCCCTCTGGAAACACCATATATTTT. It specifies CASSLVGDPSGNTIYF.

The gene calls are TRBV5-1 and TRBJ2-4, with 9 bases identical to TRBD2. The DNA end favors TRBJ2-7, so the J call may be wrong. CDR3 length: 14 residues. Germline V CDR1 and CDR2: SGHRS, YFSETQ. The chain's CDR3 is CASSYPGLANEQYF. CDR3 sequence (DNA): TGCGCCAGCAGCTACCCGGGACTAGCTAACGAGCAGTACTTC.

V gene TRBV25-1 combines with J gene TRBJ1-6; 7 bases map to TRBD1. Unmatched junction bases numbered 8, after V lost 3 bases and J lost 9 bases. Germline V gene data show CDR1 as MGHDK and CDR2 as SYGVNS. The CDR3 is 15 residues long. The CDR3 region has the DNA TGTGCCAGCAGTGAGGCGGTGACAGGGCCTTCACCCCTCCACTTT. It is translated as CASSEAVTGPSPLHF.

This clonotype was seen a handful of times. The chain joins TRBV9 to TRBJ2-7, with 10 bases identical to TRBD1. The CDR3 contains 15 residues. V dropped 4 bases and J dropped 3; count of bases not matched to a gene: 7. CDR1 is SGDLS and CDR2 is YYNGEE in the germline V gene. CDR3 nucleotide sequence: TGTGCCAGCAGCCCTGGGGGACAGGGGTACTACGAGCAGTACTTC. This sequence encodes CASSPGGQGYYEQYF.

This chain uses TRBV6-1 with TRBJ2-7; D is perhaps TRBD1 (5 bases). CDR3 length: 13 residues. Germline values: CDR1 MNHNS, CDR2 SASEGT. V was shortened by 7 bases and J by 2 bases, with 12 bases between the two germline ends. The CDR3 is CASTSWGAYEQYF. CDR3 nucleotides: TGTGCCAGCACCTCCTGGGGCGCCTACGAGCAGTACTTC.

The J gene is TRBJ1-6, the V gene TRBV4-3; TRBD1 might be the D (6 bases). The CDR3 has 15 residues. CDR1 and CDR2 from the germline V gene are LGHNA and YSLEER. Trimming stripped 0 bases from V and 6 bases from J, with 9 bases between. This chain's CDR3 is CASSQEPGVNSPLHF. In DNA form, the CDR3 reads TGCGCCAGCAGCCAAGAACCAGGGGTTAATTCACCCCTCCACTTT.

This chain links TRBV5-1 with TRBJ2-3; 9 positions agree with TRBD2. This CDR3 is built from 17 residues. Germline values: CDR1 SGHRS, CDR2 YFSETQ. The junction had 14 bases not matched to a gene; V was cut back by 4 bases and J by 5 bases. The CDR3 DNA is TGCGCCAGCAGCAGCCAAAGACTAGCGGACCGAGGAGATACGCAGTATTTT. Its translation: CASSSQRLADRGDTQYF. Based on the CDR3 plus reference TRBV5-1 and TRBJ2-3, the full variable domain is KAGVTQTPRYLIKTRGQQVTLSCSPISGHRSVSWYQQTPGQGLQFLFEYFSETQRNKGNFPGRFSGRQFSNSRSEMNVSTLELGDSALYLCASSSQRLADRGDTQYFGPGTRLTVL.

The chain joins TRBV20-1 to TRBJ1-4; D possibly corresponds to TRBD1 (6 bases). This CDR3 region has 13 residues. V dropped 1 base and J dropped 8 bases, with 11 bases sitting between them. From germline, CDR1 is DFQATT and CDR2 SNEGSKA (reference sequence). This chain's CDR3 is CSARGQEGEKLFF. Here the CDR3 DNA reads TGCAGTGCTAGAGGACAGGAGGGGGAAAAACTGTTTTTT.

In this sample, this clonotype turned up a few times. The V gene is TRBV4-1, the J gene TRBJ1-4; 7 bases are shared with TRBD1. This CDR3 contains 17 residues. CDR1 and CDR2 (germline): MGHRA, YSYEKL. The ends lost 2 bases at V and 1 base at J; junction bases unmatched: 7. CDR3 DNA sequence: TGCGCCAGCAGCCAACAACCGGGACAGAGAACTAATGAAAAACTGTTTTTT. Translated, it gives CASSQQPGQRTNEKLFF.

This clonotype was seen a few times. This chain links TRBV7-2 with TRBJ2-1; D not certain. Germline assignment: CDR1 SGHTA and CDR2 FQGNSA. The CDR3 loop spans 12 amino acids. Deletions cut 7 bases from V and 6 bases from J, with 10 bases between. The CDR3 loop reads CASTGTGNEQFF. CDR3 sequence (DNA): TGTGCCAGCACGGGCACGGGCAATGAGCAGTTCTTC. Full variable domain (missing parts from reference TRBV7-2 and TRBJ2-1): GAGVSQSPSNKVTEKGKDVELRCDPISGHTALYWYRQSLGQGLEFLIYFQGNSAPDKSGLPSDRFSAERTGGSVSTLTIQRTQQEDSAVYLCASTGTGNEQFFGPGTRLTVL.

J is TRBJ1-2 and V is TRBV6-6, with D hard to call. V was trimmed by 6 bases and J by 8 bases, leaving 22 bases between them. Germline CDR1 and CDR2: MNHNY and SVGAGI (reference sequence). The CDR3 runs 15 residues. CDR3 sequence reads: CASSEYGFGDWGYTF. CDR3 DNA sequence: TGTGCCAGCAGCGAATACGGGTTCGGCGACTGGGGCTACACCTTC.

This chain uses TRBV10-3 with TRBJ1-5, with a weak D call TRBD1 (6 bases). Per germline, CDR1 ENHRY and CDR2 SYGVKD. CDR3 length: 15 amino acids. V lost 3 bases, J lost 2 bases, and 11 bases lay in between. The CDR3 DNA reads TGTGCCATCAGTGAAGGGGGTCTGGGCAATCAGCCCCAGCATTTT. As protein: CAISEGGLGNQPQHF.

This rearrangement joins TRBV4-2 to TRBJ2-3; D is perhaps TRBD2 (6 bases). Trimming left V 1 base short and J 2 bases short, with 13 bases between. Germline loops: CDR1 LGHNA, CDR2 YNFKEQ. The CDR3 runs 16 residues. The CDR3: CASSQVWGVATDTQYF. CDR3 DNA: TGTGCCAGCAGCCAAGTTTGGGGGGTAGCCACAGATACGCAGTATTTT.

The chain links TRBV7-9 to TRBJ2-7; D gene uncertain. Trimming cost V 2 bases and J 0 bases, with 8 bases left between them. Germline CDR1 and CDR2: SEHNR and FQNEAQ (reference sequence). The CDR3 has 14 amino acids. CDR3 in DNA: TGTGCCAGCAGCTTATTTGGGGTCTCCTACGAGCAGTACTTC. This encodes CASSLFGVSYEQYF.

The V gene is TRBV2, the J gene TRBJ2-3, with D tentatively TRBD1 or TRBD2 (5 bases each). The CDR3 totals 14 residues. Trimming pared 3 bases from V and 7 bases from J, leaving 14 bases between. Germline assignment: CDR1 SNHLY and CDR2 FYNNEI. CDR3 sequence reads: CASSDDGALNTQYF. The CDR3 nucleotides read TGTGCCAGCAGTGATGACGGGGCGTTAAATACGCAGTATTTT.

J is TRBJ2-5 and V is TRBV27; possibly TRBD1 or TRBD2 for D (5 bases each). The CDR3 has 13 amino acids. From germline, CDR1 is MNHEY and CDR2 SMNVEV (reference sequence). V was clipped by 9 bases and J by 4 bases, with 15 bases between them. CDR3 in amino acids: CASGQGGGETQYF. CDR3 in DNA: TGTGCCAGTGGGCAGGGTGGGGGAGAGACCCAGTACTTC.

The V gene is TRBV6-5, the J gene TRBJ2-3, with 8 nucleotides matching TRBD2. Germline V lookup: CDR1 MNHEY, CDR2 SVGAGI. V lost 3 bases, J lost 3 bases, and 11 bases stayed unmatched. The CDR3 length is 17 residues. As DNA, the CDR3 is TGTGCCAGCAGTTATGAGGCTCCGGGACTAGGAACAGATACGCAGTATTTT. Translating gives CASSYEAPGLGTDTQYF.

The CDR3 bases are TGCGCCAGCAGCATCCAGGGCAGGGATGGCTACACCTTC. Its protein product is CASSIQGRDGYTF. The chain employs TRBV5-1 and TRBJ1-2, with a possible D match to TRBD1 (5 bases). V dropped 4 bases and J dropped 6 bases, with 13 bases sitting between them. The CDR3 is 13 amino acids. From germline, CDR1 is SGHRS and CDR2 YFSETQ.